These 28 T cell receptor beta chains came from one sample sequenced in a study of T cell repertoires in Merkel cell carcinoma. The data were produced by immunoSEQ multiplex PCR, yet TCRdb's version contains in-frame clones alone and is incomplete. The data hold about 15,000 clones, with over 60% observed a single time. The sequencing input was tumor tissue. All receptors come from an adult with Merkel cell carcinoma.

This clone was detected only a few times. The rearrangement links TRBV29-1 to TRBJ1-2; D may be TRBD1 (6 bases). Trimming left V 2 bases short and J 8 bases short, with 12 bases between. The CDR3 covers 12 residues. Germline CDR1 reads SQVTM; CDR2 reads ANQGSEA. The CDR3 DNA follows: TGCAGCGTTGAAAGGCAGGGGATCGGCTACACCTTC. Protein sequence: CSVERQGIGYTF.

The rearrangement uses TRBV28 and TRBJ1-5; TRBD1 matches at 9 bases. Germline V gives CDR1 MDHEN, CDR2 SYDVKM. This CDR3 has 16 residues. V lost 4 bases to trimming and J lost 7 bases; unmatched junction nucleotides: 11. Here the CDR3 reads CASSSTGTGLFQPQHF. CDR3 sequence (DNA): TGTGCCAGCAGTTCAACCGGGACAGGGCTGTTCCAGCCCCAGCATTTT.

The chain has TRBV5-4 and TRBJ1-2, with D hard to call. The germline V and J ends were trimmed by 0 bases and 2 bases, with 8 bases remaining between them. Germline V lookup: CDR1 SGHNT, CDR2 YYREEE (reference sequence). The CDR3 loop spans 14 amino acids. The chain's CDR3 is CASSLAGVNYGYTF. As DNA, the CDR3 is TGTGCCAGCAGCTTGGCCGGTGTGAACTATGGCTACACCTTC.

The J gene is TRBJ2-7, the V gene TRBV14; D uncertain. Germline V CDR1 and CDR2: SGHDN, FVKESK. The CDR3 covers 14 residues. V lost 1 base to trimming and J lost 0 bases, with 7 bases between them. The CDR3 DNA is TGTGCCAGCAGCCAAGGGGAAGCCTCCTACGAGCAGTACTTC. The encoded protein is CASSQGEASYEQYF.

The rearrangement uses TRBV21-1 and TRBJ2-1; TRBD2 is the table's D call and was not checked against the DNA. TRBV21-1 is classified as a pseudogene. This CDR3 region has 15 residues. The CDR3 DNA is TGTGCCAGCAGCAAAGGGAGGAGCTCCTACAATGAGCAGTTCTTC. Residues: CASSKGRSSYNEQFF.

V gene TRBV7-3 combines with J gene TRBJ2-7, with TRBD2 identical over 12 bases. The V and J ends lost 6 bases and 2 bases, in that order; junction bases with no gene match: 5. Germline assignment: CDR1 SGHTA and CDR2 FQGTGA. The CDR3 spans 15 residues. The CDR3 DNA is TGTGCCAGCAGTCATCTAGCGGGGGGGCCCTACGAGCAGTACTTC. Translated: CASSHLAGGPYEQYF. Full variable domain (rest looked up from reference TRBV7-3 and TRBJ2-7): GAGVSQTPSNKVTEKGKYVELRCDPISGHTALYWYRQSLGQGPEFLIYFQGTGAADDSGLPNDRFFAVRPEGSVSTLKIQRTERGDSAVYLCASSHLAGGPYEQYFGPGTRLTVT.

V and J are TRBV10-3 and TRBJ2-7; D unclear. The CDR3 sequence is 11 residues long. V was trimmed by 0 bases and J by 7 bases, leaving 4 bases between them. Germline assignment: CDR1 ENHRY and CDR2 SYGVKD. The CDR3 bases are TGTGCCATCAGTGAGTCGGCGGAGCAGTACTTC. Protein product: CAISESAEQYF.

The CDR3 is CASSYLGHKNTEAFF. The CDR3 nucleotides read TGTGCCAGCAGTTACCTTGGACACAAGAACACTGAAGCTTTCTTT. This chain uses TRBV6-2 or TRBV6-3 with TRBJ1-1, with D possibly matching TRBD1 (5 bases). CDR3 size: 15 residues. In germline, CDR1 is MNHEY, CDR2 SVGEGT. The germline V and J ends were trimmed by 2 bases and 1 base, with 11 bases remaining between them.

This clone was counted only a few times. This sequence joins TRBV30 and TRBJ1-1; tentatively, D is TRBD1 (6 bases). Trimming cost V 5 bases and J 5 bases, with 18 bases left between them. CDR3 length: 14 amino acids. CDR1 and CDR2 (germline): GTSNPN, SVGIG (reference sequence). Written as DNA, the CDR3 is TGTGCCTGGGGCAGGGGCGTCGACAAGACTGAAGCTTTCTTT. This gives the protein CAWGRGVDKTEAFF.

The rearrangement joins TRBV5-4 to TRBJ2-3, with D perhaps given as TRBD1 or TRBD2 (7 bases each). V lost 4 bases and J lost 2, with 14 bases in between. Germline assignment: CDR1 SGHNT and CDR2 YYREEE (reference sequence). The CDR3 is made up of 15 amino acids. The DNA for the CDR3 is TGTGCCAGCAGCCAGGGGGGGGGTAACACAGATACGCAGTATTTT. Residues: CASSQGGGNTDTQYF. Full variable domain (remainder filled in from reference TRBV5-4 and TRBJ2-3): ETGVTQSPTHLIKTRGQQVTLRCSSQSGHNTVSWYQQALGQGPQFIFQYYREEENGRGNFPPRFSGLQFPNYSSELNVNALELDDSALYLCASSQGGGNTDTQYFGPGTRLTVL.

The V gene is TRBV2, the J gene TRBJ2-3; tentative D call: TRBD2 (5 bases). CDR1 and CDR2 from the germline V gene are SNHLY and FYNNEI. With 3 bases removed from V and 4 bases from J, the gap between germline ends came to 11 bases. This CDR3 has 14 amino acids. The CDR3, as DNA: TGTGCCAGCAGTGATGAGGGAGTAGCAGATACGCAGTATTTT. Translation gives CASSDEGVADTQYF.

CDR3 loop: CASSERAGSSPDTQYF. The CDR3 coding sequence is TGTGCCAGCAGTGAACGCGCCGGGAGCTCCCCAGATACGCAGTATTTT. The rearrangement links TRBV6-1 to TRBJ2-3, with a weak D call TRBD2 (6 bases). The CDR3 extends over 16 amino acids. V was cut by 2 bases and J by 4 bases, with 16 bases left in between. Per germline, CDR1 MNHNS and CDR2 SASEGT.

V is TRBV6-4 and J is TRBJ1-1; 7 bases line up with TRBD1. There are 14 residues in the CDR3. Trimming cost V 4 bases and J 5 bases; bases outside gene matches: 7. Germline lookup yields CDR1 MRHNA and CDR2 SNTAGT. CDR3 nucleotide sequence: TGTGCCAGCAGTGTTGAAGGGGGCAGAACTGAAGCTTTCTTT. It specifies CASSVEGGRTEAFF.

The rearrangement joins TRBV27 to TRBJ2-3, with no clear D. The length of the CDR3 is 13 residues. Germline V gives CDR1 MNHEY, CDR2 SMNVEV (reference sequence). V shed 4 bases and J shed 5 bases, with 10 bases lying between them. CDR3 in amino acids: CASSSINVDTQYF. The DNA of the CDR3 is TGTGCCAGCAGTTCCATTAATGTAGATACGCAGTATTTT.

This sequence joins TRBV6-2 or TRBV6-3 and TRBJ2-7, with D tentatively TRBD1 (5 bases). V lost 2 bases, J lost 1 base, and 6 bases lay in between. Germline values: CDR1 MNHEY, CDR2 SVGEGT. This CDR3 comprises 13 residues. The DNA of the CDR3 is TGTGCCAGCAGTTACAAGGGGTCCTACGAGCAGTACTTC. Protein product: CASSYKGSYEQYF.

The chain uses TRBV24-1 and TRBJ1-2, with TRBD1 as a possible D gene (6 bases). Trimming stripped 2 bases from V and 6 bases from J, with 15 bases between. CDR1 and CDR2 (germline): KGHDR, SFDVKD. The CDR3 contains 15 residues. The CDR3 spells CATSDSGTPWNGYTF. CDR3 DNA: TGTGCCACCAGTGATTCCGGGACACCCTGGAATGGCTACACCTTC.

The rearrangement uses TRBV18 and TRBJ1-1, with D unclear. Trimming removed 2 bases at V and 4 bases at J, with 17 bases between. In germline, CDR1 is KGHSH, CDR2 LQKENI. CDR3 length equals 16 residues. In DNA, the CDR3 is TGTGCCAGCTCACCAAAATTGACTGTGGGTTTCACTGAAGCTTTCTTT. It specifies CASSPKLTVGFTEAFF.

V and J are TRBV10-3 and TRBJ2-1; maybe TRBD2 (6 bases). CDR1 ENHRY and CDR2 SYGVKD come from the germline V gene. The CDR3 consists of 14 residues. Trimming removed 6 bases from V and 7 bases from J, with 16 bases in between. CDR3 sequence: CAIRGTGGGNEQFF. CDR3 DNA: TGTGCCATCAGAGGGACTGGGGGTGGGAATGAGCAGTTCTTC.

This chain joins TRBV13 and TRBJ2-7, with 7 bases that match TRBD1. The CDR3 loop spans 14 amino acids. Germline CDR1 is PRHDT and CDR2 is FYEKMQ (reference sequence). J gave up 2 bases and V 2 bases, and 3 bases lay outside the gene matches. For the CDR3, the DNA is TGTGCCAGCAGCTTAAGGGGGCCCCCCTACGAGCAGTACTTC. Its translation is CASSLRGPPYEQYF.

J is TRBJ1-3 and V is TRBV7-6, with D possibly matching TRBD1 (6 bases). CDR3 length equals 16 residues. Per the germline V gene, CDR1 is SGHVS and CDR2 is FNYEAQ. Trimming shortened V by 2 bases and J by 2 bases, and 13 bases separated the two germline ends. This chain's CDR3 is CASSLRSRGAGNTIYF. The CDR3 coding sequence is TGTGCCAGCAGCTTACGGTCGAGGGGGGCTGGAAACACCATATATTTT. The variable domain in full, with the rest retrieved from reference TRBV7-6 and TRBJ1-3, is GAGVSQSPRYKVTKRGQDVALRCDPISGHVSLYWYRQALGQGPEFLTYFNYEAQQDKSGLPNDRFSAERPEGSISTLTIQRTEQRDSAMYRCASSLRSRGAGNTIYFGEGSWLTVV.

This chain joins TRBV5-8 and TRBJ2-5; possible D gene TRBD2, 6 bases. CDR3 size: 14 residues. Germline lookup yields CDR1 SGHTS and CDR2 YDEGEE. V dropped 6 bases and J dropped 3 bases, with 15 bases sitting between them. As DNA, the CDR3 is TGTGCCAGCACCCTTCCCGGGAGAAAAGAGACCCAGTACTTC. Amino acids: CASTLPGRKETQYF.

This sequence joins TRBV7-2 and TRBJ2-7; D is uncertain. This CDR3 is 11 amino acids long. The germline V and J ends were trimmed by 2 bases and 12 bases, with 11 bases remaining between them. Germline-derived CDR1 and CDR2 are SGHTA and FQGNSA. CDR3: CASSLTEVRYF. CDR3 DNA sequence: TGTGCCAGCAGCTTAACCGAAGTACGGTACTTC. The full variable domain, rest sourced from reference TRBV7-2 and TRBJ2-7, is GAGVSQSPSNKVTEKGKDVELRCDPISGHTALYWYRQSLGQGLEFLIYFQGNSAPDKSGLPSDRFSAERTGGSVSTLTIQRTQQEDSAVYLCASSLTEVRYFGPGTRLTVT.

In its sample, this clone was seen a few times. CDR3 sequence: CASSYRRTGDYNEQFF. The CDR3 DNA reads TGTGCCAGCAGTTACCGAAGGACAGGGGATTACAATGAGCAGTTCTTC. The chain couples TRBV6-5 to TRBJ2-1; TRBD1 agrees at 9 bases. The germline V gene encodes CDR1 MNHEY and CDR2 SVGAGI. V lost 2 bases and J lost 4; bases outside the gene matches: 6. This CDR3 region has 16 residues.

The DNA for the CDR3 is TGTGCCAGTAGCAAAAATGGAGGGCAGGGGGCCTTGGAGACCCAGTACTTC. It specifies CASSKNGGQGALETQYF. The V and J genes are TRBV19 and TRBJ2-5, with 8 bases lining up with TRBD1. CDR3 length equals 17 residues. Germline values: CDR1 LNHDA, CDR2 SQIVND (reference sequence). Germline trimming cut 6 bases from V and 5 bases from J; bases unmatched to any gene: 17.

The chain employs TRBV6-5 and TRBJ1-2; D is undetermined. The length of the CDR3 is 13 residues. CDR1 and CDR2 from the germline V gene are MNHEY and SVGAGI. V was clipped by 2 bases and J by 4 bases, with 8 bases between them. CDR3 DNA: TGTGCCAGCAGTTACGGGTACAGCTATGGCTACACCTTC. Its translation is CASSYGYSYGYTF.

This rearrangement joins TRBV7-9 to TRBJ1-1, with D unresolved. V was trimmed by 3 bases and J by 7 bases, leaving 12 bases between them. The germline gives CDR1 SEHNR, CDR2 FQNEAQ (reference sequence). The CDR3 is 13 amino acids. CDR3 residues: CASSFYELGEAFF. The CDR3 DNA follows: TGTGCCAGCAGCTTCTATGAACTAGGTGAAGCTTTCTTT. The full variable domain, with the rest looked up from reference TRBV7-9 and TRBJ1-1, is DTGVSQNPRHKITKRGQNVTFRCDPISEHNRLYWYRQTLGQGPEFLTYFQNEAQLEKSRLLSDRFSAERPKGSFSTLEIQRTEQGDSAMYLCASSFYELGEAFFGQGTRLTVV.

The V and J genes are TRBV6-5 and TRBJ2-5; D is undetermined. V was shortened by 7 bases and J by 7 bases, with 19 bases between the two germline ends. The CDR3 is 14 amino acids. CDR1 and CDR2 (germline): MNHEY, SVGAGI. The CDR3 region has the DNA TGTGCCAGCACCCAAGGCGGCTCCCCGGGGACCCAGTACTTC. Protein sequence: CASTQGGSPGTQYF.

This clone was recorded only once. This chain uses TRBV5-1 with TRBJ2-3, with D possibly being TRBD1 or TRBD2 (6 bases each). From germline, CDR1 is SGHRS and CDR2 YFSETQ. The CDR3 totals 15 residues. The germline V and J ends were trimmed by 2 bases and 1 base, with 11 bases remaining between them. This CDR3 reads CASSFGGLRTDTQYF. The CDR3 DNA follows: TGCGCCAGCAGCTTCGGGGGCCTCCGCACAGATACGCAGTATTTT.